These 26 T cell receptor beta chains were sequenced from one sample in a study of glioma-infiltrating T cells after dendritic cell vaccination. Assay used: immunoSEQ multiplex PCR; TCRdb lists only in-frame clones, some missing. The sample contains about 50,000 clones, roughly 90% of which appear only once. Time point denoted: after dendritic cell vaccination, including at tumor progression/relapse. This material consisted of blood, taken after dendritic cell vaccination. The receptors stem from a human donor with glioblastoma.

Written as DNA, the CDR3 is TGCAGCGTGGGGACTAGCGGTTACAATGAGCAGTTCTTC. It translates to CSVGTSGYNEQFF. This rearrangement joins TRBV29-1 to TRBJ2-1; 11 nucleotides line up with TRBD2. Germline trimming cut 6 bases from V and 4 bases from J; bases unmatched to any gene: 2. This CDR3 is built from 13 residues. From germline, CDR1 is SQVTM and CDR2 ANQGSEA.

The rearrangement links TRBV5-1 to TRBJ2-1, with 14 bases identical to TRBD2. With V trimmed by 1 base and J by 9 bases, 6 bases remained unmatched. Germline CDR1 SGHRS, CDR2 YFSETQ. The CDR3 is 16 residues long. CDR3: CASSLPGTSGSTEQFF. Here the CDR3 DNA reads TGCGCCAGCAGCTTGCCCGGGACTAGCGGGAGCACTGAGCAGTTCTTC.

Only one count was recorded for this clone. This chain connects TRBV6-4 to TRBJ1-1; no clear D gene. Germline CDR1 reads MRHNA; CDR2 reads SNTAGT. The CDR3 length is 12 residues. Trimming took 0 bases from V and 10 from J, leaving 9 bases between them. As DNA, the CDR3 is TGTGCCAGCAGTGACTCGAGTGGGCCAGCTTTCTTT. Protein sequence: CASSDSSGPAFF.

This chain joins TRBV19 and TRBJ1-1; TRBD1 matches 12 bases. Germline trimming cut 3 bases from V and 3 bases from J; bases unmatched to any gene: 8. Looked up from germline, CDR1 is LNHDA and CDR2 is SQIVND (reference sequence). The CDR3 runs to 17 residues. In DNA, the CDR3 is TGTGCCAGTAGTATTTTGGGACAGGGGGCGAGGGACACTGAAGCTTTCTTT. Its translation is CASSILGQGARDTEAFF.

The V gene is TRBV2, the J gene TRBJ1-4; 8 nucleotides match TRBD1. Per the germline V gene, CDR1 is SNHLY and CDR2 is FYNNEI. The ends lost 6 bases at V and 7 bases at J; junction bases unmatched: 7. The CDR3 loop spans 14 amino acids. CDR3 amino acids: CASRDRDQSEKLFF. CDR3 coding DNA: TGTGCCAGCAGGGACAGGGATCAGAGTGAAAAACTGTTTTTT.

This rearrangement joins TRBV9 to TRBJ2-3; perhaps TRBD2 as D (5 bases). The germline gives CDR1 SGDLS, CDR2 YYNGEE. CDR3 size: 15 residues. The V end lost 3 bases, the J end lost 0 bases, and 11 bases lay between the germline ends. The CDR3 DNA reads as TGTGCCAGCAGCGCGTGGAGCGGTAGCACAGATACGCAGTATTTT. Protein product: CASSAWSGSTDTQYF.

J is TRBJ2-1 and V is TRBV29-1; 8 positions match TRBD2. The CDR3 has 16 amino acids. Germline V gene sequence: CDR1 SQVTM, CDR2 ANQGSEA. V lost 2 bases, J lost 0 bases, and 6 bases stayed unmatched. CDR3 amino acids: CSVEYMSGSSYNEQFF. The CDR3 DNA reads TGCAGCGTTGAATATATGAGCGGGAGCTCCTACAATGAGCAGTTCTTC.

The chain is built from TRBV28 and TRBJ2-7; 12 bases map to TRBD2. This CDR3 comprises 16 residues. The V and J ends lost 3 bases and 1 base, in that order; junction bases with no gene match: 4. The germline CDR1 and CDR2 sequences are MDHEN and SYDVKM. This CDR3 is CASSLPGLAGSYEQYF. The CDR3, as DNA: TGTGCCAGCAGTTTGCCCGGACTAGCGGGGTCCTACGAGCAGTACTTC. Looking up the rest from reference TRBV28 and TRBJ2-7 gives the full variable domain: DVKVTQSSRYLVKRTGEKVFLECVQDMDHENMFWYRQDPGLGLRLIYFSYDVKMKEKGDIPEGYSVSREKKERFSLILESASTNQTSMYLCASSLPGLAGSYEQYFGPGTRLTVT.

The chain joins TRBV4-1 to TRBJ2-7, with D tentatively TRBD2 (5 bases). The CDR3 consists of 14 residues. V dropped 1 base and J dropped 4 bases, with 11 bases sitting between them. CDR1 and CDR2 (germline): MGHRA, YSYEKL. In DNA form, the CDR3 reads TGCGCCAGCAGCCAAGGATCCAGGACTTACGAGCAGTACTTC. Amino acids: CASSQGSRTYEQYF.

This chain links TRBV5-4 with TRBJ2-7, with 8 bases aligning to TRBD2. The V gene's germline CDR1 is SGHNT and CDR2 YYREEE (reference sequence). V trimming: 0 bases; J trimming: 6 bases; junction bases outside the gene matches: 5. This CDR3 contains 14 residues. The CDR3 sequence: CASSLAAGGTEQYF. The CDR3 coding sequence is TGTGCCAGCAGCTTGGCGGCGGGAGGTACCGAGCAGTACTTC.

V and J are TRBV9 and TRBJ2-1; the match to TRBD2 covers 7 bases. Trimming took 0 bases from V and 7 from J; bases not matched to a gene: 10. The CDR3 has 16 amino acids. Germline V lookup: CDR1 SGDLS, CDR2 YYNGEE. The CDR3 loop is CASSVGGGGPGNEQFF. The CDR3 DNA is TGTGCCAGCAGCGTAGGTGGGGGAGGGCCAGGGAATGAGCAGTTCTTC.

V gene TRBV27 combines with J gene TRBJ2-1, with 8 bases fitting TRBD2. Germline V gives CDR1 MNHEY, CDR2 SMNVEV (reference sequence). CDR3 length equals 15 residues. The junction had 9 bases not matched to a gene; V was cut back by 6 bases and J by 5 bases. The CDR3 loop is CASRPPGLVNNEQFF. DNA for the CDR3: TGTGCCAGCAGGCCCCCGGGACTAGTAAACAATGAGCAGTTCTTC.

The CDR3 DNA reads TGTGCCATCAGTGATAGCAGGGGCTACAATGAGCAGTTCTTC. Its translation is CAISDSRGYNEQFF. The rearrangement uses TRBV10-3 and TRBJ2-1, with D perhaps matching TRBD1 (6 bases). Looked up from germline, CDR1 is ENHRY and CDR2 is SYGVKD. V shed 3 bases and J shed 3 bases, with 9 bases lying between them. The CDR3 extends over 14 amino acids.

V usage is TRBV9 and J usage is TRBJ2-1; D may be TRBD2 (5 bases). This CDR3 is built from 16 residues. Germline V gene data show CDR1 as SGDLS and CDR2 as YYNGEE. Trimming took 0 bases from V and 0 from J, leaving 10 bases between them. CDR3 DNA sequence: TGTGCCAGCAGCGTAGGGACTTTGGGCTCCTACAATGAGCAGTTCTTC. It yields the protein CASSVGTLGSYNEQFF. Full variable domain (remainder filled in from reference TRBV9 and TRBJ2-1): DSGVTQTPKHLITATGQRVTLRCSPRSGDLSVYWYQQSLDQGLQFLIQYYNGEERAKGNILERFSAQQFPDLHSELNLSSLELGDSALYFCASSVGTLGSYNEQFFGPGTRLTVL.

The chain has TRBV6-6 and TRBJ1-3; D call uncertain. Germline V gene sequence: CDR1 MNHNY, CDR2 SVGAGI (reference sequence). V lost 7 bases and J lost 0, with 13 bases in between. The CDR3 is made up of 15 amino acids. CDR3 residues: CASTREQSSGNTIYF. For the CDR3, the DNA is TGTGCCAGCACTCGAGAACAGAGCTCTGGAAACACCATATATTTT.

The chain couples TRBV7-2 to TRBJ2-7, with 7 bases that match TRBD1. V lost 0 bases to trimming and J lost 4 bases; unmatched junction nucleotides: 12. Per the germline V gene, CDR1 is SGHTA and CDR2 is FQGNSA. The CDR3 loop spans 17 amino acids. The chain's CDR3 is CASSLALGRGSLYEQYF. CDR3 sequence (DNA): TGTGCCAGCAGCTTAGCGCTCGGCAGGGGGTCCCTTTACGAGCAGTACTTC.

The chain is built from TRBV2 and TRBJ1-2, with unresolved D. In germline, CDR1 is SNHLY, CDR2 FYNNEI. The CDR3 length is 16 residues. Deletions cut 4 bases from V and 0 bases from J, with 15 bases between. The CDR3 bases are TGTGCCAGCAGTGCCGAATGGCTCCCAGCTAACTATGGCTACACCTTC. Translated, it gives CASSAEWLPANYGYTF.

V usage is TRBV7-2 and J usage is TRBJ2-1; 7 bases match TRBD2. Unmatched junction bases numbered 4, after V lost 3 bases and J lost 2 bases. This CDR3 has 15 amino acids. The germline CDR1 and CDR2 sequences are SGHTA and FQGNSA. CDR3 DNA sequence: TGTGCCAGCAGCTTGGATAGCGGGCCCTACAATGAGCAGTTCTTC. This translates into CASSLDSGPYNEQFF.

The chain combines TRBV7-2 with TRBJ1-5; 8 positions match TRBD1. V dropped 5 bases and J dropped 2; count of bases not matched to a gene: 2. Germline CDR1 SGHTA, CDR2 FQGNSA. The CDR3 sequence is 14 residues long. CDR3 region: CASSPGGRNQPQHF. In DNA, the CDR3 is TGTGCCAGCAGCCCAGGGGGCCGCAATCAGCCCCAGCATTTT.

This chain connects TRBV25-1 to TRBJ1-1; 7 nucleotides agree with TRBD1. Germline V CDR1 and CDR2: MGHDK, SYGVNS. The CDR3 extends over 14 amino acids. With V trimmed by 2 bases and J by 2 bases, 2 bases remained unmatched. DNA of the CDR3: TGTGCCAGCAGTGAAGGACAGGCAAACACTGAAGCTTTCTTT. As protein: CASSEGQANTEAFF.

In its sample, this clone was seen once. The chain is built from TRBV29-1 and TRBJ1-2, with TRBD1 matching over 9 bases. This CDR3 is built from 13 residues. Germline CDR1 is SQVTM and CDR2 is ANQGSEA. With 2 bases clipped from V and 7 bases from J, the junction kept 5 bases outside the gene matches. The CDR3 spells CSVERDRVAGYTF. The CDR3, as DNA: TGCAGCGTTGAACGGGACAGGGTGGCTGGCTACACCTTC.

The CDR3 nucleotides are TGTGCCAGCAGTCGGGGATCTCAGCCCCAGCATTTT. It codes for CASSRGSQPQHF. The chain uses TRBV5-8 and TRBJ1-5; unclear D gene. The CDR3 is 12 amino acids. The V and J ends lost 5 bases and 6 bases respectively, with 9 bases between them. The germline V gene has CDR1 SGHTS and CDR2 YDEGEE. The entire variable domain, with the rest obtained from reference TRBV5-8 and TRBJ1-5, is as follows: EAGVTQSPTHLIKTRGQQATLRCSPISGHTSVYWYQQALGLGLQFLLWYDEGEERNRGNFPPRFSGRQFPNYSSELNVNALELEDSALYLCASSRGSQPQHFGDGTRLSIL.

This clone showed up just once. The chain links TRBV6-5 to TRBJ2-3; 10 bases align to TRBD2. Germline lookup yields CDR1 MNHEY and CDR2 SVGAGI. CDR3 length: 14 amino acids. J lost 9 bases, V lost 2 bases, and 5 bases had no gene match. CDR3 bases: TGTGCCAGCAGTTACGGACTAGCGGAGTACACGCAGTATTTT. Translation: CASSYGLAEYTQYF.

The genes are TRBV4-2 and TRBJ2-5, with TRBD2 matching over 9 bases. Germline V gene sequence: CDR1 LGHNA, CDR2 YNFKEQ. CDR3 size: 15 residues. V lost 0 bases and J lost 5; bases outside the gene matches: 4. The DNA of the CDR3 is TGTGCCAGCAGCCAAGAGGCTAGCGGGAAGGAGACCCAGTACTTC. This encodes CASSQEASGKETQYF.

CDR3 nucleotide sequence: TGTGCCAGCAGTTTGCACGGCTTTGGCGGTTCACCCCTCCACTTT. Its translation: CASSLHGFGGSPLHF. The rearrangement links TRBV28 to TRBJ1-6; D is unclear. Trimming left V 3 bases short and J 9 bases short, with 15 bases between. CDR3 length: 15 residues. CDR1 MDHEN and CDR2 SYDVKM come from the germline V gene.

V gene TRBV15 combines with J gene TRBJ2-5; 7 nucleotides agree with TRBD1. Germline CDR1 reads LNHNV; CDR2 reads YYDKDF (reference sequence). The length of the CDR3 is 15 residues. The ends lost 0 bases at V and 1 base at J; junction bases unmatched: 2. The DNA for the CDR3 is TGTGCCACCAGCAGAGACGCAGGGGGCCAAGAGACCCAGTACTTC. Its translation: CATSRDAGGQETQYF.